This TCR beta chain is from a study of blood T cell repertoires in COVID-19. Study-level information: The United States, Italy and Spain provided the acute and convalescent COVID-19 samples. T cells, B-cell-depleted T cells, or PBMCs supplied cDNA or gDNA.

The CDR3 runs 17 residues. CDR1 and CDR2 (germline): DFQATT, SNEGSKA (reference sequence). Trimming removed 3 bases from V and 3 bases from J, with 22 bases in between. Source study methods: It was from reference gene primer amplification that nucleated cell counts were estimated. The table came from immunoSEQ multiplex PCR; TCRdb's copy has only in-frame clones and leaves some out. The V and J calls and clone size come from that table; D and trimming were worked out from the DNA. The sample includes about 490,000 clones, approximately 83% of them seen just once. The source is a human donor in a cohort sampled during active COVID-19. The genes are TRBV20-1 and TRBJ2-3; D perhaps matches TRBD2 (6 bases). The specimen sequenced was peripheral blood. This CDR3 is CSASRPSDGGMTDTQYF. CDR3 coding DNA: TGCAGTGCTAGTCGTCCGAGCGACGGGGGAATGACAGATACGCAGTATTTT.